Listed below are T cell receptor beta chains from one sample, sequenced in a study of blood T cell repertoires in COVID-19. Sequenced by immunoSEQ multiplex PCR; TCRdb stores in-frame clones only, minus some. This sample has roughly 190,000 clones; more than 80% occur once, and the top ten carry approximately 8.9%. Sample: peripheral blood. These receptor sequences come from a woman in her fifties or sixties with acute or convalescent COVID-19. Both conserved end residues are part of each CDR3. Each record gives: clone size, J gene, V gene, D gene, CDR3 protein, CDR3 DNA. The D gene is left open where the match is weak. For some rows the clone size is stated as once, few or many, or as a class when expanded; others skip it.

abundance: NA
j_gene: TRBJ1-6
v_gene: TRBV28
d_gene: NA
CDR3aa: CASRPGFQNSPLHF
CDR3nt: TGTGCCAGCAGACCTGGTTTTCAGAATTCACCCCTCCACTTT

abundance: NA
j_gene: TRBJ2-3
v_gene: TRBV4-1
d_gene: NA
CDR3aa: CASSQGHGSTDTQYF
CDR3nt: TGCGCCAGCAGCCAAGGTCACGGGAGCACAGATACGCAGTATTTT

abundance: NA
j_gene: TRBJ2-1
v_gene: TRBV2
d_gene: TRBD2
CDR3aa: CASSWLAGEDEQFF
CDR3nt: TGTGCCAGCAGTTGGCTAGCGGGAGAGGATGAGCAGTTCTTC

abundance: few
j_gene: TRBJ1-2
v_gene: TRBV28
d_gene: TRBD1
CDR3aa: CASRENRGPGYGYTF
CDR3nt: TGTGCCAGCAGAGAAAACAGGGGGCCCGGCTATGGCTACACCTTC

abundance: NA
j_gene: TRBJ1-2
v_gene: TRBV15
d_gene: NA
CDR3aa: CATGGDYGYTF
CDR3nt: TGTGCCACTGGGGGGGACTATGGCTACACCTTC

abundance: NA
j_gene: TRBJ2-1
v_gene: TRBV3-1/TRBV3-2
d_gene: NA
CDR3aa: CASSHTGSRDEQFF
CDR3nt: TGTGCCAGCAGCCATACAGGGTCGCGGGATGAGCAGTTCTTC

abundance: NA
j_gene: TRBJ2-2
v_gene: TRBV7-3
d_gene: NA
CDR3aa: CASSLISGELFF
CDR3nt: TGTGCCAGCAGCTTAATCTCCGGGGAGCTGTTTTTT

abundance: NA
j_gene: TRBJ2-1
v_gene: TRBV19
d_gene: NA
CDR3aa: CATGEGGSYNEQFF
CDR3nt: TGTGCCACCGGGGAAGGGGGCTCCTACAATGAGCAGTTCTTC

abundance: NA
j_gene: TRBJ2-1
v_gene: TRBV11-3
d_gene: TRBD1
CDR3aa: CASSLEGTGQFF
CDR3nt: TGTGCCAGCAGCTTAGAAGGGACAGGGCAGTTCTTC

abundance: NA
j_gene: TRBJ2-1
v_gene: TRBV9
d_gene: TRBD2
CDR3aa: CASSVDGGRFNEQFF
CDR3nt: TGTGCCAGCAGCGTAGACGGCGGGAGGTTTAATGAGCAGTTCTTC

abundance: NA
j_gene: TRBJ1-5
v_gene: TRBV24-1
d_gene: NA
CDR3aa: CATSDPRGGNQPQHF
CDR3nt: TGTGCCACCAGTGACCCTCGGGGAGGCAATCAGCCCCAGCATTTT

abundance: NA
j_gene: TRBJ1-3
v_gene: TRBV15
d_gene: TRBD1
CDR3aa: CATSRDSLGQGSSGNTIYF
CDR3nt: TGTGCCACCAGCAGAGATTCCCTAGGACAGGGGAGCTCTGGAAACACCATATATTTT

abundance: NA
j_gene: TRBJ1-2
v_gene: TRBV5-5
d_gene: NA
CDR3aa: CASSLDRANYGYTF
CDR3nt: TGTGCCAGCAGCTTGGACAGGGCGAACTATGGCTACACCTTC

abundance: NA
j_gene: TRBJ2-1
v_gene: TRBV5-1
d_gene: TRBD2
CDR3aa: CASSPNQAGGPYNEQFF
CDR3nt: TGCGCCAGCAGCCCAAACCAAGCGGGAGGGCCCTACAATGAGCAGTTCTTC

abundance: NA
j_gene: TRBJ2-7
v_gene: TRBV19
d_gene: TRBD2
CDR3aa: CASSIQRELEQYF
CDR3nt: TGTGCCAGTAGTATCCAGCGGGAGCTCGAGCAGTACTTC

abundance: NA
j_gene: TRBJ1-6
v_gene: TRBV18
d_gene: NA
CDR3aa: CASSPDRGNSPLHF
CDR3nt: TGTGCCAGCTCCCCGGACCGAGGGAATTCACCCCTCCACTTT

abundance: NA
j_gene: TRBJ1-2
v_gene: TRBV5-4
d_gene: TRBD1
CDR3aa: CASSLGQGRNYGYTF
CDR3nt: TGTGCCAGCAGCTTGGGACAGGGCAGGAACTATGGCTACACCTTC

abundance: once
j_gene: TRBJ2-1
v_gene: TRBV5-1
d_gene: NA
CDR3aa: CASSLVGGPTYNEQFF
CDR3nt: TGCGCCAGCAGCTTGGTTGGCGGGCCTACCTACAATGAGCAGTTCTTC

abundance: NA
j_gene: TRBJ1-1
v_gene: TRBV28
d_gene: NA
CDR3aa: CASSLAAPWEAFF
CDR3nt: TGTGCCAGCAGTTTGGCCGCCCCCTGGGAAGCTTTCTTT

abundance: NA
j_gene: TRBJ2-1
v_gene: TRBV5-4
d_gene: TRBD2
CDR3aa: CASSPRTSGGEQFF
CDR3nt: TGTGCCAGCAGCCCGCGGACTAGCGGGGGTGAGCAGTTCTTC

abundance: NA
j_gene: TRBJ2-1
v_gene: TRBV12-3/TRBV12-4
d_gene: NA
CDR3aa: CASSGGTFLEQFF
CDR3nt: TGTGCCAGCAGTGGGGGGACTTTCCTTGAGCAGTTCTTC

abundance: NA
j_gene: TRBJ1-1
v_gene: TRBV10-1
d_gene: TRBD1
CDR3aa: CASRQGRNTEAFF
CDR3nt: TGCGCCAGCAGACAGGGGCGGAACACTGAAGCTTTCTTT

abundance: NA
j_gene: TRBJ1-2
v_gene: TRBV3-1/TRBV3-2
d_gene: NA
CDR3aa: CASSQDAGNYGYTF
CDR3nt: TGTGCCAGCAGCCAAGATGCAGGGAACTATGGCTACACCTTC

abundance: few
j_gene: TRBJ1-6
v_gene: TRBV6-5
d_gene: TRBD1
CDR3aa: CASTRTGGGSPLHF
CDR3nt: TGTGCCAGCACCAGGACAGGGGGTGGATCACCCCTCCACTTT

abundance: NA
j_gene: TRBJ1-4
v_gene: TRBV19
d_gene: TRBD1
CDR3aa: CASSITGTGEKLFF
CDR3nt: TGTGCCAGTAGTATAACCGGGACAGGTGAAAAACTGTTTTTT

abundance: once
j_gene: TRBJ1-1
v_gene: TRBV5-1
d_gene: NA
CDR3aa: CASSLEADMNTEAFF
CDR3nt: TGCGCCAGCAGCTTGGAGGCAGACATGAACACTGAAGCTTTCTTT

abundance: few
j_gene: TRBJ2-2
v_gene: TRBV19
d_gene: TRBD1
CDR3aa: CASSTTGGAGVGELFF
CDR3nt: TGTGCCAGTAGTACGACAGGGGGCGCAGGAGTCGGGGAGCTGTTTTTT

abundance: few
j_gene: TRBJ1-2
v_gene: TRBV27
d_gene: TRBD1
CDR3aa: CASSIGQGVGNYGYTF
CDR3nt: TGTGCCAGCAGTATTGGACAGGGTGTCGGTAACTATGGCTACACCTTC

abundance: NA
j_gene: TRBJ1-6
v_gene: TRBV9
d_gene: NA
CDR3aa: CASSTTDSYNSPLHF
CDR3nt: TGTGCCAGCAGTACCACAGACTCCTATAATTCACCCCTCCACTTT

abundance: NA
j_gene: TRBJ2-1
v_gene: TRBV5-8
d_gene: NA
CDR3aa: CASPSPPWGRKPNEQFF
CDR3nt: TGTGCCAGCCCTTCACCCCCATGGGGGCGGAAGCCCAATGAGCAGTTCTTC

abundance: NA
j_gene: TRBJ1-1
v_gene: TRBV5-1
d_gene: NA
CDR3aa: CASSANRELNTEAFF
CDR3nt: TGCGCCAGCAGCGCAAACAGGGAGCTGAACACTGAAGCTTTCTTT

abundance: NA
j_gene: TRBJ1-1
v_gene: TRBV3-1/TRBV3-2
d_gene: NA
CDR3aa: CASSQRIAEAFF
CDR3nt: TGTGCCAGCAGCCAGAGAATCGCTGAAGCTTTCTTT

abundance: NA
j_gene: TRBJ2-7
v_gene: TRBV19
d_gene: TRBD1
CDR3aa: CASSLNGQGASYEQYF
CDR3nt: TGTGCCAGTAGCCTAAACGGACAGGGGGCCTCCTACGAGCAGTACTTC

abundance: NA
j_gene: TRBJ1-1
v_gene: TRBV27
d_gene: NA
CDR3aa: CASSWGRLNTEAFF
CDR3nt: TGTGCCAGCAGTTGGGGGAGGCTGAACACTGAAGCTTTCTTT

abundance: NA
j_gene: TRBJ2-7
v_gene: TRBV19
d_gene: TRBD2
CDR3aa: CASSPALGTSGRTVGEQYF
CDR3nt: TGTGCCAGTAGTCCTGCCCTCGGGACTAGCGGGAGAACGGTAGGCGAGCAGTACTTC

abundance: once
j_gene: TRBJ1-1
v_gene: TRBV29-1
d_gene: NA
CDR3aa: CSANGGGTEAFF
CDR3nt: TGCAGCGCCAACGGGGGGGGCACTGAAGCTTTCTTT

abundance: few
j_gene: TRBJ1-5
v_gene: TRBV6-2/TRBV6-3
d_gene: TRBD1
CDR3aa: CASSSNIKTGGYSNQPQHF
CDR3nt: TGTGCCAGCAGTTCCAATATAAAAACAGGGGGCTATAGCAATCAGCCCCAGCATTTT

abundance: NA
j_gene: TRBJ2-7
v_gene: TRBV6-5
d_gene: TRBD2
CDR3aa: CASSYSRGVNYEQYF
CDR3nt: TGTGCCAGCAGTTACTCGCGGGGGGTGAACTACGAGCAGTACTTC

abundance: NA
j_gene: TRBJ1-2
v_gene: TRBV11-3
d_gene: TRBD1
CDR3aa: CASSVGQGAYGYTF
CDR3nt: TGTGCCAGCAGCGTGGGACAGGGGGCCTATGGCTACACCTTC

abundance: NA
j_gene: TRBJ1-2
v_gene: TRBV27
d_gene: TRBD1
CDR3aa: CASSLRDRGHRGYTF
CDR3nt: TGTGCCAGCAGTTTAAGGGACAGGGGCCATCGTGGCTACACCTTC

abundance: once
j_gene: TRBJ1-5
v_gene: TRBV28
d_gene: TRBD1
CDR3aa: CASIPGGVRRQPQHF
CDR3nt: TGTGCCAGCATCCCAGGGGGCGTACGCCGGCAGCCCCAGCATTTT

abundance: once
j_gene: TRBJ2-3
v_gene: TRBV6-5
d_gene: NA
CDR3aa: CASFGDTQYF
CDR3nt: TGTGCCAGCTTCGGGGATACGCAGTATTTT

abundance: NA
j_gene: TRBJ2-3
v_gene: TRBV13
d_gene: TRBD2
CDR3aa: CASSLSRGADTQYF
CDR3nt: TGTGCCAGCAGCTTATCTCGGGGGGCAGATACGCAGTATTTT

abundance: NA
j_gene: TRBJ2-3
v_gene: TRBV5-5
d_gene: TRBD2
CDR3aa: CASSLTGRGSTDTQYF
CDR3nt: TGTGCCAGCAGCTTGACCGGGAGGGGAAGCACAGATACGCAGTATTTT

abundance: NA
j_gene: TRBJ2-5
v_gene: TRBV6-1
d_gene: NA
CDR3aa: CASSEARVVGTPQETQYF
CDR3nt: TGTGCCAGCAGTGAAGCGCGGGTGGTAGGGACACCTCAAGAGACCCAGTACTTC

abundance: NA
j_gene: TRBJ2-7
v_gene: TRBV6-5
d_gene: NA
CDR3aa: CASSSSGQGKHEQYF
CDR3nt: TGTGCCAGCAGTTCTAGCGGACAGGGAAAGCACGAGCAGTACTTC

abundance: NA
j_gene: TRBJ2-5
v_gene: TRBV7-9
d_gene: TRBD2
CDR3aa: CASSSLAGALKGETQYF
CDR3nt: TGTGCCAGCAGCTCACTAGCGGGAGCGCTCAAGGGGGAGACCCAGTACTTC

abundance: NA
j_gene: TRBJ1-5
v_gene: TRBV27
d_gene: TRBD1
CDR3aa: CASSPGQIDYSIPLGYQPQHF
CDR3nt: TGTGCCAGCAGTCCGGGACAGATCGATTATTCTATTCCTCTGGGGTATCAGCCCCAGCATTTT

abundance: NA
j_gene: TRBJ2-2
v_gene: TRBV3-1/TRBV3-2
d_gene: TRBD2
CDR3aa: CASSLLLAGVGGELFF
CDR3nt: TGTGCCAGCAGCCTGTTACTAGCGGGAGTGGGCGGGGAGCTGTTTTTT

abundance: NA
j_gene: TRBJ1-2
v_gene: TRBV19
d_gene: NA
CDR3aa: CASSSRINYGYTF
CDR3nt: TGTGCCAGTAGTAGCAGAATTAACTATGGCTACACCTTC

abundance: NA
j_gene: TRBJ1-5
v_gene: TRBV6-6
d_gene: NA
CDR3aa: CASSLTGQNSNQPQHF
CDR3nt: TGTGCCAGCAGTCTAACCGGACAGAATAGCAATCAGCCCCAGCATTTT

abundance: NA
j_gene: TRBJ2-7
v_gene: TRBV13
d_gene: TRBD1
CDR3aa: CASSTRTGLYEQYF
CDR3nt: TGTGCCAGCAGCACCCGGACAGGATTATACGAGCAGTACTTC

abundance: NA
j_gene: TRBJ2-1
v_gene: TRBV5-1
d_gene: TRBD2
CDR3aa: CASSLMKTSGSNEQFF
CDR3nt: TGCGCCAGCAGCTTGATGAAGACTAGCGGGAGTAATGAGCAGTTCTTC

abundance: few
j_gene: TRBJ2-3
v_gene: TRBV18
d_gene: NA
CDR3aa: CASSPLADNTDTQYF
CDR3nt: TGTGCCAGCTCACCACTAGCGGACAACACAGATACGCAGTATTTT

abundance: NA
j_gene: TRBJ2-1
v_gene: TRBV5-1
d_gene: NA
CDR3aa: CASSTYNEQFF
CDR3nt: TGCGCCAGCAGTACCTACAATGAGCAGTTCTTC

abundance: NA
j_gene: TRBJ2-3
v_gene: TRBV5-1
d_gene: TRBD1
CDR3aa: CASSSTTGAGDTQYF
CDR3nt: TGCGCCAGCAGCTCCACGACAGGGGCAGGAGATACGCAGTATTTT